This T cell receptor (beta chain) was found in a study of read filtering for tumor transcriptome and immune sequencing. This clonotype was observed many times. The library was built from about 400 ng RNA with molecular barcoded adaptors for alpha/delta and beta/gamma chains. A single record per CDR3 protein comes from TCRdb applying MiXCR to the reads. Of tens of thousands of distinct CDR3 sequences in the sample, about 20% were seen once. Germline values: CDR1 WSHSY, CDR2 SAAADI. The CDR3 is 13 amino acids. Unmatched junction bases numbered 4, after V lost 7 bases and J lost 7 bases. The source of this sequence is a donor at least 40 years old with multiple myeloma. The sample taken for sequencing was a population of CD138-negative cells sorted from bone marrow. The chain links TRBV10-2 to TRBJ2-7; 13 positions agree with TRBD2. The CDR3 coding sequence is TGCGCCAGCAAACTAGCGGGAGGGCGTGAGCAGTACTTC. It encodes CASKLAGGREQYF.